Following are 21 T cell receptor beta chains from one sample sequenced in a study of cytomegalovirus exposure and HLA in healthy donors. The PCR made use of 60 Vbeta and 13 Jbeta primers. Assay: immunoSEQ multiplex PCR; the TCRdb copy retains only in-frame clones and omits some. This sample has some 150,000 clones; 75% to 90% occur once, and the top ten carry about 1.4%. Material: PBMCs. These receptors were obtained from a woman aged 18-30 years in good health and CMV-seronegative.

A remark on this clone: An end of the junction differs from the germline gene, which may be a read error. This chain joins TRBV15 and TRBJ2-6; tentative D call: TRBD1 (5 bases). The CDR3 length is 17 residues. Germline V CDR1 and CDR2: LNHNV, YYDKDF (reference sequence). CDR3: CATSGLAWGSGANGLTF. In DNA, the CDR3 is TGTGCCACCAGCGGCCTTGCGTGGGGCTCTGGGGCCAACGGCCTGACTTTC.

This chain links TRBV5-5 with TRBJ1-5; unclear D gene. Between the trimmed V and J ends, which lost 2 bases and 0 bases, there was a span of 6 bases. The CDR3 contains 14 residues. Germline V lookup: CDR1 SGHKS, CDR2 YYEKEE (reference sequence). CDR3 nucleotides: TGTGCCAGCAGCTTCAGATATAGCAATCAGCCCCAGCATTTT. Translated: CASSFRYSNQPQHF.

This clone was counted between two and nine times. The chain joins TRBV21-1 to TRBJ1-2; the D call TRBD1 from the table was never checked on the DNA. TRBV21-1 is tagged as a pseudogene. This CDR3 comprises 18 residues. The CDR3 DNA is TGTGCCAGCAGCAGAAGACGTCTATGGGACAGGGATGGCTATGGCTACACCTTC. It translates to CASSRRRLWDRDGYGYTF.

The chain has TRBV7-8 and TRBJ1-1; possibly TRBD1 for D (6 bases). The V end lost 5 bases, the J end lost 1 base, and 14 bases lay between the germline ends. CDR1 is SGHVS, CDR2 FQNEAQ, per germline. The CDR3 has 15 amino acids. The CDR3 is CASSPQTGRNTEAFF. The CDR3 DNA follows: TGTGCCAGCAGCCCGCAGACAGGACGGAACACTGAAGCTTTCTTT.

This chain connects TRBV4-1 to TRBJ1-5, with D tentatively TRBD1 (6 bases). Germline V CDR1 and CDR2: MGHRA, YSYEKL. This CDR3 spans 17 amino acids. With 0 bases removed from V and 4 bases from J, the gap between germline ends came to 16 bases. CDR3 nucleotide sequence: TGCGCCAGCAGCCAAGACCTTGGGCAGGGGAGAAATCAGCCCCAGCATTTT. As protein: CASSQDLGQGRNQPQHF.

The CDR3 region is CASSQEGFGDWYNSPLHF. The CDR3, as DNA: TGCGCCAGCAGCCAAGAGGGCTTCGGGGACTGGTATAATTCACCCCTCCACTTT. The rearrangement joins TRBV4-1 to TRBJ1-6; possibly TRBD1 for D (5 bases). Trimming removed 0 bases at V and 4 bases at J, with 16 bases between. Germline CDR1 and CDR2: MGHRA and YSYEKL. This CDR3 comprises 18 residues.

A note on this clone: A junction end diverges from the germline sequence, so it may reflect a read error. The chain is built from TRBV15 and TRBJ2-7, with TRBD1 identical over 8 bases. The CDR3 has 14 residues. The V gene's germline CDR1 is LNHNV and CDR2 YYDKDF (reference sequence). CDR3 in DNA: TGTGCCACCAGCAGGGGACAGGCCTCCAACGAGCAGTACTTC. Amino acids: CATSRGQASNEQYF. The full variable domain, its missing parts supplied by reference TRBV15 and TRBJ2-7, is DAMVIQNPRYQVTQFGKPVTLSCSQTLNHNVMYWYQQKSSQAPKLLFHYYDKDFNNEADTPDNFQSRRPNTSFCFLDIRSPGLGDTAMYLCATSRGQASNEQYFGPGTRLTVT.

This clone appeared once. The chain recombines TRBV9 with TRBJ2-2; TRBD2 matches at 7 bases. Germline assignment: CDR1 SGDLS and CDR2 YYNGEE. Trimming took 3 bases from V and 5 from J; bases not matched to a gene: 7. This CDR3 has 15 residues. The CDR3 nucleotides read TGTGCCAGCAGCGGGACGGGGGGATATACCGGGGAGCTGTTTTTT. It encodes CASSGTGGYTGELFF.

This clone came up a few times. The chain combines TRBV27 with TRBJ1-1; 7 bases match TRBD1. Losses at the gene ends were 0 bases for V and 3 bases for J; bases not matched to a gene: 10. From germline, CDR1 is MNHEY and CDR2 SMNVEV (reference sequence). The CDR3 is 17 amino acids. CDR3 loop: CASSLSTLGGWDTEAFF. The CDR3 DNA reads TGTGCCAGCAGTTTATCCACCTTAGGGGGCTGGGACACTGAAGCTTTCTTT.

The chain links TRBV6-1 to TRBJ2-3; 7 bases align to TRBD1. Per germline, CDR1 MNHNS and CDR2 SASEGT. The CDR3 loop spans 12 amino acids. V dropped 10 bases and J dropped 2; count of bases not matched to a gene: 3. DNA for the CDR3: TGTGCCACAGGGGGATCCACAGATACGCAGTATTTT. Translated: CATGGSTDTQYF.

The sample holds a few counts of this clone. This rearrangement joins TRBV18 to TRBJ1-2, with 7 bases that match TRBD1. Germline V gene data show CDR1 as KGHSH and CDR2 as LQKENI. The junction had 7 bases not matched to a gene; V was cut back by 2 bases and J by 4 bases. This CDR3 region has 15 residues. The CDR3 sequence is CASSPSGGYGYGYTF. The CDR3 DNA reads as TGTGCCAGCTCACCATCAGGGGGTTATGGCTATGGCTACACCTTC.

This sequence joins TRBV7-3 and TRBJ1-1, with 7 bases lining up with TRBD1. Trimming cost V 2 bases and J 1 base; bases outside gene matches: 1. CDR1 and CDR2 from the germline V gene are SGHTA and FQGTGA. The CDR3 has 14 amino acids. The CDR3 DNA reads TGTGCCAGCAGCTTAGCAGGGGGGAACACTGAAGCTTTCTTT. Amino acids: CASSLAGGNTEAFF.

This chain joins TRBV7-6 and TRBJ2-1; 10 bases agree with TRBD1. The CDR3 has 15 residues. The germline V gene has CDR1 SGHVS and CDR2 FNYEAQ. V was clipped by 5 bases and J by 8 bases; unmatched bases: 9. CDR3 bases: TGTGCCAGCAGCCTAGGGGACAGGGGTCGGGATGAGCAGTTCTTC. Its translation is CASSLGDRGRDEQFF.

This sequence joins TRBV25-1 and TRBJ2-7; 8 nucleotides align to TRBD1. Per germline, CDR1 MGHDK and CDR2 SYGVNS. V gave up 6 bases and J gave up 1 base; unmatched junction bases: 8. The CDR3 is 15 amino acids. CDR3 sequence reads: CASRKTGDWSYEQYF. In nucleotides, the CDR3 is TGTGCCAGCAGAAAGACAGGGGATTGGTCCTACGAGCAGTACTTC.

In its sample, this clone was seen a few times. The V and J genes are TRBV30 and TRBJ2-2, with D perhaps TRBD2 (7 bases). Germline V gene data show CDR1 as GTSNPN and CDR2 as SVGIG (reference sequence). This CDR3 comprises 15 residues. V lost 0 bases to trimming and J lost 7 bases, with 15 bases between them. This CDR3 reads CAWSVGGRRVGELFF. CDR3 DNA sequence: TGTGCCTGGAGTGTCGGGGGGCGCCGGGTCGGGGAGCTGTTTTTT.

V and J are TRBV11-3 and TRBJ1-1, with 8 positions matching TRBD1. The CDR3 length is 12 residues. CDR1 is SGHNT, CDR2 YENEEA, per germline. V shed 5 bases, J shed 11 bases, and the junction held 7 bases outside the gene matches. The CDR3 nucleotides read TGTGCCAGCAGCACAGGACAGGGAGCGGCTTTCTTT. Protein: CASSTGQGAAFF.

The chain joins TRBV5-1 to TRBJ2-5; 7 nucleotides match TRBD2. CDR1 and CDR2 (germline): SGHRS, YFSETQ. V dropped 5 bases and J dropped 4; count of bases not matched to a gene: 11. CDR3 length: 15 residues. CDR3 coding DNA: TGCGCCAGCAGTCTCACGGGGGGACTCGGAGAGACCCAGTACTTC. This sequence encodes CASSLTGGLGETQYF.

The chain recombines TRBV18 with TRBJ1-2; 8 nucleotides agree with TRBD1. V shed 5 bases, J shed 7 bases, and the junction held 6 bases outside the gene matches. Germline V gives CDR1 KGHSH, CDR2 LQKENI. This CDR3 is 13 amino acids long. The CDR3 spells CASSSGQEGGYTF. CDR3 DNA sequence: TGTGCCAGCTCATCGGGACAGGAGGGTGGCTACACCTTC.

This chain uses TRBV5-1 with TRBJ2-2, with TRBD1 matching over 8 bases. Trimming took 0 bases from V and 6 from J; bases not matched to a gene: 10. Germline CDR1 reads SGHRS; CDR2 reads YFSETQ. The length of the CDR3 is 17 residues. In nucleotides, the CDR3 is TGCGCCAGCAGCTTGGGGACAGGGAACAGATACTCCGGGGAGCTGTTTTTT. Its translation: CASSLGTGNRYSGELFF.

The chain joins TRBV5-1 to TRBJ2-5; D perhaps matches TRBD2 (6 bases). Germline CDR1 SGHRS, CDR2 YFSETQ. The CDR3 consists of 15 residues. The ends were cut back, 4 bases at V and 5 bases at J, with 18 bases in the middle. The CDR3 sequence is CASSPGGRTGETQYF. Written as DNA, the CDR3 is TGCGCCAGCAGCCCCGGGGGTAGGACGGGGGAGACCCAGTACTTC. The entire variable domain, with the rest obtained from reference TRBV5-1 and TRBJ2-5, is as follows: KAGVTQTPRYLIKTRGQQVTLSCSPISGHRSVSWYQQTPGQGLQFLFEYFSETQRNKGNFPGRFSGRQFSNSRSEMNVSTLELGDSALYLCASSPGGRTGETQYFGPGTRLLVL.

The chain carries TRBV10-3 and TRBJ2-7, with D perhaps matching TRBD1 (6 bases). Germline CDR1 ENHRY, CDR2 SYGVKD. CDR3 length: 14 amino acids. V lost 11 bases, J lost 0 bases, and 17 bases lay in between. As DNA, the CDR3 is TGTGCCGTCCGGACAGTTTCCCACTCCTACGAGCAGTACTTC. Translation gives CAVRTVSHSYEQYF.